This T cell receptor beta chain was sequenced for a study of cytomegalovirus exposure and HLA in healthy donors (dated by TCRdb to 2016 to 2017). The study in broad terms: An earlier analysis of 587 of the donors reported about 300 Gb of sequence data and 95 million to 130 million unique TCR beta sequences obtained from 150 million to 200 million T cells. The study profiled the T cell repertoires of hundreds of subjects by immunosequencing and related them to cytomegalovirus serostatus. All discovery cohort repertoires had been generated on a single sequencing platform. An earlier analysis of 500 to 650 of the donors applied high-throughput TCR beta sequencing to assess whether each TCR beta V gene segment acted as functional or pseudogenic. On average, roughly 250,000 unique TCR beta nucleotide sequences were sequenced per donor among 398 genotyped donors of the cohort, with approximately 18% of those sequences being non-productive. HLA typing covered class I and class II loci at four-digit resolution. To predict cytomegalovirus infection status, the study brought together high-throughput TCR immunosequencing, statistical association of individual TCRs with disease status, and machine learning. Of the 300 to 500 genotyped donors, 70% to 90% were placed in the genetic ancestry cluster associated with self-reported Caucasian donors. The later analysis used no new phenotypic data to find candidate immune exposures, relying instead on TCR beta sequences and their occurrence across donors. In addition to the first cohort of hundreds of subjects, a separate validation cohort of 130 or so different subjects was used. In a later genetic analysis, genome-wide SNP genotypes for about 55% of the roughly 670 donors were used, and that subset was treated as a discovery cohort. To study patterns of TCR occurrence, a later analysis re-analyzed previously published TCR beta repertoires from under 750 donors and added high-resolution HLA genotyping. The study was designed to test whether signatures of past pathogen exposure could be identified by cataloging public T cell receptors. Roughly 300 gigabases of sequencing data and around 85 million unique TCR sequences made up an early release that covered over 550 HLA-typed donors. Donor age, sex, ethnicity and CMV serostatus were collected together with the repertoire data. Roughly five DR-DQ haplotypes were handled as single units for association and clustering, since linkage in the cohort was strong. Typing coverage differed by locus: A, B, C, DRB1 and DQB1 were typed in about 629-640 donors, DQA1 in approximately 520, DPA1 in some 570, and DPB1 in just under 490. Overall study outcomes, separate from this receptor: Some IMGT-functional V segments, including TRBV6-2 and TRBV6-3, could not be told apart with the 87-base-pair reads, so those segments were excluded. A cluster of highly shared sequence variants was judged likely to be a technical artifact of the sequencing pipeline. Because counts were too low, about 18 rarely observed V segments, including chromosome 9 orphons, were excluded from the earlier analysis of around 590 of the donors. In a later analysis, most CMV-associated TCR beta chains were found to appear HLA-restricted, with HLA associations seemingly driven largely by CMV exposure. A further reported finding was that TCR beta sequences accurately predicted the HLA-A and HLA-B alleles for most subjects in the first cohort. In this cohort, only TCR beta chains were sequenced, and detectable features were limited by the absence of alpha or paired-chain data. According to a later analysis, TCR association rates differed among HLA loci, with DRB1 alleles showing the most associated TCRs and HLA-C alleles showing the fewest. Because HLA typing was unavailable for some donors at each locus, only the typed subset was used in association tests. In both the original and validation cohorts, the classifier was reported to diagnose cytomegalovirus status with high specificity and sensitivity. The presence/absence analyses assumed that sequencing depth was roughly uniform across donors, and that assumption may not be true. The only immune exposure information available for the cohort was CMV serostatus. Strong co-occurrence of HLA alleles, especially DR and DQ, made assigning TCR associations to individual alleles difficult. Specific HLA alleles were associated with roughly 16,000 TCR beta sequences at a false discovery rate of 0.05 in a later analysis. Three of the identified cytomegalovirus-associated TCR beta chains were confirmed in vitro to be specific for cytomegalovirus antigens. Correlated functional status among segregating V segments might be attributable to linkage disequilibrium, but an unknown experimental factor could not be ruled out. In a later analysis, HLA-associated TCR beta chains were found to be more clonally expanded and to have lower generation probabilities than equally common non-associated chains. In a later genetic analysis, a missense DCLRE1C variant was associated with V-gene and J-gene trimming of TCR beta chains, and the association was replicated in an independent cohort. In a later genetic analysis, fewer N-insertions in productive TCRs were reported among donors in an Asian-associated ancestry cluster than the roughly 700-donor mean. According to the authors, the approach could potentially be generalized to other disease states and immunological phenotypes. Across donors, most TCR sequences were observed very rarely, whereas some public TCRs were present in many individuals. The study gave a list of over 150 TCR beta chains associated with cytomegalovirus. Several of the top co-occurrence clusters appeared to be linked to parvovirus B19, influenza, CMV and Epstein-Barr virus, according to a later analysis. An earlier analysis of approximately 540 of the donors showed that most TCR beta V segments appeared in productive rearrangements either about 87% or about 30% of the time, which broadly matched IMGT annotations.

As to this clone: The clone's antigen remains unknown. No quality values exist for individual bases; no much larger clone is one base distant.

The method behind the library was the immunoSEQ multiplex PCR assay. The multiplex PCR relied on a mix of 60 forward primers for TCR Vbeta segments and 13 reverse primers for TCR Jbeta segments. The CDR3 region of rearranged TCR beta genes was amplified from genomic DNA with a multiplex PCR assay. The amplified TCR beta libraries were sequenced on the Illumina HiSeq System as 87-base-pair reads. Per the original workflow: Across the 670 or so repertoires, a later analysis counted 78 million or so unique TCR beta chains, around 10 million of which were shared by at least two donors. To remove PCR and sequencing errors, raw reads were error-corrected and collapsed into unique sequences using a nearest-neighbor algorithm that merged closely related sequences. CDR3 sequences were aligned to IMGT reference sequences to assign V, D and J gene segments. For a sequence to be retained, a match of at least six nucleotides to both a V gene segment and a J gene segment was required. A rearrangement was called productive if the CDR3 had no stop codons and remained in frame with V and J, and every other rearrangement was called non-productive. CDR3 was defined according to IMGT convention as the region running from the second conserved V-encoded cysteine to the conserved J-encoded phenylalanine. Sequences without an unambiguous match to a single V gene segment were excluded from the earlier analysis of almost 600 of the donors. In an earlier analysis of a few hundred of the donors, a V segment was called functional when productive rearrangements were above 56.7%, and segregating when the standard deviation between donors exceeded 5%. A statistical classification framework was developed to diagnose cytomegalovirus status using the catalog of TCR beta chain sequences. V and J gene assignment, in a later analysis, came from comparing TCR nucleotide sequences with IMGT/GENE-DB human TR gene sequences. The TCRdist pipeline was used in a later analysis to assign CDR3 sequences and most-parsimonious VDJ recombination scenarios. In a later analysis, every TCR beta chain was defined by the combination of its CDR3 amino acid sequence and its V-gene family, and reads without a unique V-gene family were dropped. As a way to deal with suspected cross-contamination and a sequencing artifact, a later analysis dropped under 600 nucleotide sequences that were highly shared and had low generation probability. In a later analysis, a clonal expansion index for each public chain was calculated from normalized within-repertoire ranks of inferred template counts. Generation probabilities in a later analysis came from a VDJ recombination model fitted to out-of-frame rearrangements, and those results were checked against IGoR. A later analysis scored TCR-TCR, TCR-HLA and TCR-CMV co-occurrence with hypergeometric tests, applying a repertoire-size bias correction to TCR pairs. To estimate false discovery rates, a later analysis permuted the HLA or CMV assignments 20 times. In a later analysis, co-occurring TCRs were grouped using DBSCAN, with TCRdist sequence similarity added in when clustering inside HLA-allele-positive subsets. Repertoires with fewer than 30,000 or more than 120,000 public chains were left out of co-occurrence clustering, as were roughly five repertoires with anomalous nucleotide sharing. TCRdb's version of the immuneACCESS table is confined to in-frame rearrangements and falls short of the full clone set. An unresolved V gene accounts for under half of the shortfall where checked; the remainder is of unknown origin. D and trimming were read from the DNA, whereas the V and J calls and clone size are those reported in that table. The sample table contains 120,000 to 150,000 clones; only one count was recorded for 79% of them. About 6.7% of the sample belongs to the ten largest clones.

The cohort comprised several hundred healthy bone marrow donors. At the time of sampling, every cohort member was nominally healthy, though immune exposures that went unrecorded were likely present. The donor tested CMV seropositive, placing the donor among the 290 or so seropositive members of the cohort. Every donor gave a peripheral blood sample, and the peripheral blood mononuclear cells from that sample were used for TCR beta sequencing. Genomic DNA extraction from the blood cell samples was performed with the Qiagen DNeasy Blood Extraction Kit. The CDR3 holds 14 amino acids from the cysteine to the phenylalanine. The entry retains the CDR3 DNA only, 42 bases that are in frame from base 1. CDR1 and CDR2 were assigned from the germline V gene as MGHRA and YSYEKL. A distance of 12 bases separates the germline ends of V and J, which lose 2 bases and 4 bases respectively.

This sequence was found in a woman aged 40 to 50 in good health and CMV-seropositive. Sequencing used PBMCs. The rearrangement joined TRBV4-1 to TRBJ2-7, with the identity of the D gene unclear. The bases read TGCGCCAGCAGCCAACAGGTTCTTGGTTACGAGCAGTACTTC. Its protein is CASSQQVLGYEQYF.